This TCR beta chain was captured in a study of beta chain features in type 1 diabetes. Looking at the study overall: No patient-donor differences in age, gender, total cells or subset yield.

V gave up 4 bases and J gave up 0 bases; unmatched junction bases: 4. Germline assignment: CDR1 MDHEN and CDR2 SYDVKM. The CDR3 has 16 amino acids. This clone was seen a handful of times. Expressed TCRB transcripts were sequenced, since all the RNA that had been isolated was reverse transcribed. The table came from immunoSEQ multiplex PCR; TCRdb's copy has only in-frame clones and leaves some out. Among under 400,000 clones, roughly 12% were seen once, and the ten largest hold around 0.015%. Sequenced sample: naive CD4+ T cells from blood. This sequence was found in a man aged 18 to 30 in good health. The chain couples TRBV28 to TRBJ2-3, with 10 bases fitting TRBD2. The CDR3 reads CASSSWTSGSTDTQYF. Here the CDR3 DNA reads TGTGCCAGCAGTTCCTGGACTAGCGGAAGCACAGATACGCAGTATTTT.